This entry lists 27 T cell receptor beta chains sequenced from one sample in a study of T cell responses to AZD1222 COVID-19 vaccine. The data were produced by immunoSEQ multiplex PCR, yet TCRdb's version contains in-frame clones alone and is incomplete. The profile shows more than 130,000 clones, less than 95% of them singletons. The sequences come from peripheral blood, collected on day 0 of AZD1222 vaccination. These receptors came from an adult in good health.

This sequence joins TRBV7-2 and TRBJ1-4, with unresolved D. Germline V CDR1 and CDR2: SGHTA, FQGNSA. V lost 8 bases and J 0 bases, leaving 16 bases between the germline ends. This CDR3 region has 16 residues. The CDR3 is CASGVAGGSTNEKLFF. The CDR3 nucleotides are TGTGCCAGCGGCGTGGCAGGAGGATCAACTAATGAAAAACTGTTTTTT.

The V call is TRBV7-9, the J call TRBJ1-1; tentatively, D is TRBD1 (5 bases). The CDR3 runs to 14 residues. Germline lookup yields CDR1 SEHNR and CDR2 FQNEAQ (reference sequence). Trimming removed 1 base from V and 5 bases from J, with 11 bases in between. The CDR3 sequence is CASSLEAGSTEAFF. CDR3 coding DNA: TGTGCCAGCAGCTTAGAAGCAGGGTCGACTGAAGCTTTCTTT.

V and J are TRBV6-1 and TRBJ1-4; 7 bases align to TRBD1. This CDR3 is built from 11 residues. In germline, CDR1 is MNHNS, CDR2 SASEGT. Trimming removed 3 bases from V and 17 bases from J; junction bases left unmatched: 6. CDR3 DNA sequence: TGTGCCAGCAGTGAGCTAGACAGGGTATTTTTT. Its translation is CASSELDRVFF.

V gene TRBV6-5 combines with J gene TRBJ2-5; 9 bases line up with TRBD1. From germline, CDR1 is MNHEY and CDR2 SVGAGI. J gave up 4 bases and V 2 bases, and 8 bases lay outside the gene matches. CDR3 length equals 16 residues. In DNA form, the CDR3 reads TGTGCCAGCAGTTACCCCGAACGACAGGGGGGAGAGACCCAGTACTTC. Encoded protein: CASSYPERQGGETQYF.

This clone showed up just once. V and J are TRBV29-1 and TRBJ1-1, with 9 positions matching TRBD1. This CDR3 is built from 13 residues. The J segment lost 7 bases and the V segment lost 4 bases, leaving 7 bases of the junction unmatched. The germline CDR1 and CDR2 sequences are SQVTM and ANQGSEA. CDR3 bases: TGCAGCGTTGGGGGGGACAGGGAAGGTGAAGCTTTCTTT. This gives the protein CSVGGDREGEAFF.

The count of this clone is one. Germline and junction disagree at one end, which may indicate a read error. This chain connects TRBV7-7 to TRBJ2-5; D perhaps matches TRBD2 (5 bases). The CDR3 sequence is 15 residues long. In germline, CDR1 is SSHAT, CDR2 FNYEAQ (reference sequence). CDR3 in amino acids: CASSLAPYSQETQYF. In nucleotides, the CDR3 is TGTGCTAGCAGCTTAGCGCCATACTCCCAAGAGACCCAGTACTTC.

V is TRBV25-1 and J is TRBJ1-2; D is perhaps TRBD1 (6 bases). V dropped 2 bases and J dropped 7 bases, with 11 bases sitting between them. The CDR3 runs to 13 residues. Germline V gene data show CDR1 as MGHDK and CDR2 as SYGVNS. The DNA of the CDR3 is TGTGCCAGCAGTGAACAGGTGGGGGCTGGCTACACCTTC. Protein product: CASSEQVGAGYTF.

The rearrangement joins TRBV30 to TRBJ1-1, with a tentative D call TRBD1 (6 bases). Trimming shortened V by 3 bases and J by 0 bases, and 8 bases separated the two germline ends. Germline CDR1 reads GTSNPN; CDR2 reads SVGIG (reference sequence). The CDR3 has 13 amino acids. The CDR3 here is CAWRQGMNTEAFF. In DNA form, the CDR3 reads TGTGCCTGGAGACAGGGCATGAACACTGAAGCTTTCTTT. The variable domain in full, completed from reference TRBV30 and TRBJ1-1, reads SQTIHQWPATLVQPVGSPLSLECTVEGTSNPNLYWYRQAAGRGLQLLFYSVGIGQISSEVPQNLSASRPQDRQFILSSKKLLLSDSGFYLCAWRQGMNTEAFFGQGTRLTVV.

The chain recombines TRBV30 with TRBJ2-2, with TRBD1 identical over 7 bases. The CDR3 length is 13 residues. The trim removed 5 bases at V and 1 base at J, leaving 1 base unmatched. Germline-derived CDR1 and CDR2 are GTSNPN and SVGIG (reference sequence). DNA of the CDR3: TGTGCCTGGCGGACAGGGAACACCGGGGAGCTGTTTTTT. Translated, it gives CAWRTGNTGELFF.

The gene calls are TRBV6-1 and TRBJ2-3; 13 positions match TRBD2. The V gene's germline CDR1 is MNHNS and CDR2 SASEGT. This CDR3 comprises 18 residues. Germline trimming cut 4 bases from V and 5 bases from J; bases unmatched to any gene: 12. CDR3 DNA sequence: TGTGCCAGCAGTGGTTGGACTAGCGGGGGTCGATCGGTAGATACGCAGTATTTT. Translation gives CASSGWTSGGRSVDTQYF.

The chain carries TRBV19 and TRBJ1-2; possibly TRBD1 for D (6 bases). This CDR3 contains 16 residues. V lost 3 bases and J lost 3, with 17 bases in between. The V gene's germline CDR1 is LNHDA and CDR2 SQIVND (reference sequence). CDR3 amino acids: CASSMTGGGLDYGYTF. As DNA, the CDR3 is TGTGCCAGTAGTATGACTGGGGGCGGCCTCGACTATGGCTACACCTTC.

The chain employs TRBV6-4 and TRBJ1-1; tentative D call: TRBD1 (6 bases). Trimming removed 6 bases from V and 3 bases from J, with 11 bases in between. Germline V gene sequence: CDR1 MRHNA, CDR2 SNTAGT. The length of the CDR3 is 13 residues. The CDR3, as DNA: TGTGCCAGCAGAGAACAGGGAGACACTGAAGCTTTCTTT. Protein product: CASREQGDTEAFF.

This chain connects TRBV11-3 to TRBJ2-7; 10 nucleotides line up with TRBD2. The CDR3 is 17 amino acids. The J segment lost 3 bases and the V segment lost 4 bases, leaving 12 bases of the junction unmatched. Looked up from germline, CDR1 is SGHNT and CDR2 is YENEEA. CDR3 in amino acids: CASSSLLFTSGDYEQYF. The CDR3 region has the DNA TGTGCCAGCAGCTCCCTACTTTTTACTAGCGGGGACTACGAGCAGTACTTC.

This chain's CDR3 is CASSPSAPTRGAQETQYF. CDR3 coding DNA: TGTGCCAGCAGCCCGAGTGCCCCGACTAGGGGGGCCCAAGAGACCCAGTACTTC. The chain combines TRBV9 with TRBJ2-5; D tentatively fits TRBD1 or TRBD2 (6 bases each). Trimming removed 4 bases from V and 1 base from J, with 23 bases in between. The CDR3 sequence is 18 residues long. Germline V gene sequence: CDR1 SGDLS, CDR2 YYNGEE.

The V call is TRBV11-1, the J call TRBJ2-1; 10 bases align to TRBD2. The length of the CDR3 is 15 residues. In germline, CDR1 is SGHAT, CDR2 FQDESV (reference sequence). J lost 7 bases, V lost 5 bases, and 8 bases had no gene match. For the CDR3, the DNA is TGTGCCAGCAGCGGGAAGCGGGGGGGCGTGAATGAGCAGTTCTTC. Translation: CASSGKRGGVNEQFF.

The J gene is TRBJ1-2, the V gene TRBV30; D remains ambiguous. Trimming left V 1 base short and J 5 bases short, with 11 bases between. From germline, CDR1 is GTSNPN and CDR2 SVGIG (reference sequence). There are 13 residues in the CDR3. As DNA, the CDR3 is TGTGCCTGGAGTGGACTGGGCATTTATGGCTACACCTTC. Residues: CAWSGLGIYGYTF.

The rearrangement joins TRBV7-6 to TRBJ1-1; D is possibly TRBD1 (5 bases). V gave up 3 bases and J gave up 1 base, with 12 bases separating them. Germline CDR1 reads SGHVS; CDR2 reads FNYEAQ. The CDR3 spans 15 residues. CDR3 residues: CASSLGGVGNTEAFF. Here the CDR3 DNA reads TGTGCCAGCAGCTTGGGAGGGGTCGGGAACACTGAAGCTTTCTTT. Complete variable domain (other parts from reference TRBV7-6 and TRBJ1-1): GAGVSQSPRYKVTKRGQDVALRCDPISGHVSLYWYRQALGQGPEFLTYFNYEAQQDKSGLPNDRFSAERPEGSISTLTIQRTEQRDSAMYRCASSLGGVGNTEAFFGQGTRLTVV.

A single count supports this clone. This CDR3 reads CASSLIRDSPNTGELFF. The CDR3 DNA sequence: TGTGCCAGCAGCTTGATCCGGGACAGCCCGAACACCGGGGAGCTGTTTTTT. This rearrangement joins TRBV7-2 to TRBJ2-2; 7 bases fit TRBD1. This CDR3 is built from 17 residues. CDR1 SGHTA and CDR2 FQGNSA come from the germline V gene. V trimming: 3 bases; J trimming: 0 bases; junction bases outside the gene matches: 7.

The CDR3 protein is CASSYSAGTNKETQYF. In DNA, the CDR3 is TGTGCCAGCAGTTACAGCGCCGGGACTAATAAAGAGACCCAGTACTTC. The rearrangement links TRBV6-6 to TRBJ2-5; the match to TRBD2 covers 7 bases. CDR3 size: 16 residues. The V and J ends lost 2 bases and 3 bases, in that order; junction bases with no gene match: 9. The germline V gene encodes CDR1 MNHNY and CDR2 SVGAGI (reference sequence).

The chain recombines TRBV6-1 with TRBJ1-5, with a tentative D call TRBD1 (6 bases). The CDR3 totals 14 residues. Germline CDR1 reads MNHNS; CDR2 reads SASEGT. Between the trimmed V and J ends, which lost 3 bases and 6 bases, there was a span of 12 bases. The DNA of the CDR3 is TGTGCCAGCAGTGATGGGGCAGGGGCTCAGCCCCAGCATTTT. Translated, it gives CASSDGAGAQPQHF.

Ten or more counts support this clone. The V and J genes are TRBV6-4 and TRBJ2-1; the match to TRBD2 covers 7 bases. Looked up from germline, CDR1 is MRHNA and CDR2 is SNTAGT. The CDR3 spans 13 residues. Trimming removed 5 bases from V and 6 bases from J; junction bases left unmatched: 4. The CDR3 nucleotides read TGTGCCAGCAGTAGTGGGACTACCAATGAGCAGTTCTTC. This gives the protein CASSSGTTNEQFF.

The chain uses TRBV2 and TRBJ1-2, with TRBD1 identical over 7 bases. In germline, CDR1 is SNHLY, CDR2 FYNNEI. This CDR3 comprises 15 residues. V trimming: 5 bases; J trimming: 8 bases; junction bases outside the gene matches: 14. The CDR3 sequence: CASSLGQWDRGGYTF. The CDR3, as DNA: TGTGCCAGCAGTCTGGGACAGTGGGACCGGGGCGGCTACACCTTC.

The chain is built from TRBV7-2 and TRBJ2-7; maybe TRBD2 (6 bases). There are 13 residues in the CDR3. Germline V gene lookup returns CDR1 SGHTA and CDR2 FQGNSA. Trimming shortened V by 3 bases and J by 2 bases, and 8 bases separated the two germline ends. CDR3 DNA: TGTGCCAGCAGCTTGGAGCGGGCCTACGAGCAGTACTTC. Protein product: CASSLERAYEQYF.

V is TRBV7-9 and J is TRBJ1-1; no clear D. V gave up 4 bases and J gave up 1 base, with 7 bases separating them. The germline CDR1 and CDR2 sequences are SEHNR and FQNEAQ (reference sequence). The CDR3 totals 13 residues. This CDR3 is CASSYEGNTEAFF. CDR3 DNA: TGTGCCAGCAGCTACGAGGGGAACACTGAAGCTTTCTTT.

V gene TRBV29-1 combines with J gene TRBJ2-3; 7 bases are shared with TRBD2. V gave up 8 bases and J gave up 5 bases; unmatched junction bases: 4. This CDR3 has 11 amino acids. Germline CDR1 reads SQVTM; CDR2 reads ANQGSEA. For the CDR3, the DNA is TGCAGCTCCACGGGGGGAGATACGCAGTATTTT. It is translated as CSSTGGDTQYF.

The gene calls are TRBV27 and TRBJ1-6, with D hard to call. The CDR3 runs to 19 residues. Germline V gives CDR1 MNHEY, CDR2 SMNVEV (reference sequence). V shed 5 bases and J shed 0 bases, with 20 bases lying between them. The CDR3 DNA follows: TGTGCCAGCAGTCAGCCTCCCCGGGGTCCGACCTCCTATAATTCACCCCTCCACTTT. It yields the protein CASSQPPRGPTSYNSPLHF.

V and J are TRBV19 and TRBJ1-1; 8 nucleotides align to TRBD1. This CDR3 comprises 13 residues. V was pared by 3 bases and J by 6 bases, with 3 bases of the junction left unmatched. The V gene's germline CDR1 is LNHDA and CDR2 SQIVND (reference sequence). As DNA, the CDR3 is TGTGCCAGTAGTATCTTGACAGGGGCTGAAGCTTTCTTT. This translates into CASSILTGAEAFF.